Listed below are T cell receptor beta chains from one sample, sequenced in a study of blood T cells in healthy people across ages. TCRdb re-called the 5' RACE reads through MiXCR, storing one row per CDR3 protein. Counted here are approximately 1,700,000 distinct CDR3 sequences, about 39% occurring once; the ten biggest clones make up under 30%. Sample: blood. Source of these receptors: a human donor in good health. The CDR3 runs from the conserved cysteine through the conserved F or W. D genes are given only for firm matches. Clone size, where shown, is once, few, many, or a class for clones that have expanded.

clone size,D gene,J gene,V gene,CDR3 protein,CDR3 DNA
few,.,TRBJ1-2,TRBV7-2,CASSPAQGGFGYTF,TGTGCCAGCAGCCCTGCCCAGGGAGGCTTTGGCTACACCTTC
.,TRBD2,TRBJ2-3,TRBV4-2,CASGEEAGVADTQYF,TGTGCCAGCGGAGAGGAGGCGGGGGTCGCAGATACGCAGTATTTT
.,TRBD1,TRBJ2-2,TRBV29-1,CSVQDTTGVGGELFF,TGCAGCGTCCAAGATACGACAGGGGTCGGCGGGGAGCTGTTTTTT
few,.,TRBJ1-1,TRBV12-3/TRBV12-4,CASSLGFIWSNTEAFF,TGTGCCAGCAGCCTCGGATTTATTTGGAGTAACACTGAAGCTTTCTTT
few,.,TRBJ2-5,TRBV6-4,CASSEFRLRAKETQYF,TGTGCCAGCAGTGAGTTCCGTCTACGGGCTAAGGAGACCCAGTACTTC
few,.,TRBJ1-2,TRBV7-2,CASSPSSGTSWYGYTF,TGTGCCAGCAGCCCGAGCTCCGGGACATCGTGGTATGGCTACACCTTC
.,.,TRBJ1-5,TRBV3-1,CASSQDLPGVGGNQPQHF,TGTGCCAGCAGCCAAGACCTACCGGGGGTGGGAGGCAATCAGCCCCAGCATTTT
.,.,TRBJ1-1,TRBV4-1,CASSQVGTSEAFF,TGCGCCAGCAGCCAAGTTGGCACGTCCGAAGCTTTCTTT
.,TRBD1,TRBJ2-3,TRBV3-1,CASSQAGTAVGDTQYF,TGTGCCAGCAGCCAAGCCGGGACAGCGGTTGGGGATACGCAGTATTTT
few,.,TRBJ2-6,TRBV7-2,CASSFKGSGANVLTF,TGTGCCAGCAGCTTTAAAGGCTCCGGGGCCAACGTCCTGACTTTC
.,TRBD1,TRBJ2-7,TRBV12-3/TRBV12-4,CASTGRGFSYEQYF,TGTGCCAGCACTGGCAGGGGGTTCTCCTACGAGCAGTACTTC
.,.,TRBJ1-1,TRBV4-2,CASSQSRGDGVNTEAFF,TGTGCCAGCAGCCAATCACGGGGGGACGGTGTGAACACTGAAGCTTTCTTT
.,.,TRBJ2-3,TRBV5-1,CASSPRTIPSTDTQYF,TGCGCCAGCAGCCCACGGACGATCCCCAGCACAGATACGCAGTATTTT
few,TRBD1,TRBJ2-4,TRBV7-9,CASSSQGEFRVQYF,TGTGCCAGCAGTTCTCAGGGGGAGTTCCGCGTGCAGTACTTC
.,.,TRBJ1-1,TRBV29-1,CSVVPEEWGTEAFF,TGCAGCGTTGTTCCGGAGGAATGGGGCACTGAAGCTTTCTTT
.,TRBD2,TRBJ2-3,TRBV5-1,CASSFSSGATDTQYF,TGCGCCAGCAGCTTTTCTAGCGGGGCCACAGATACGCAGTATTTT
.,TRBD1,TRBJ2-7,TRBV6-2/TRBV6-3,CASSRPGQATYEQYF,TGTGCCAGCAGTCGACCGGGACAGGCTACCTACGAGCAGTACTTC
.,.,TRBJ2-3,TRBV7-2,CASSSQQGLTDTQYF,TGTGCCAGCAGCTCTCAACAGGGCCTCACAGATACGCAGTATTTT
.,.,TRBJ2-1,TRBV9,CASSPGPGFGNEQFF,TGTGCCAGCAGCCCGGGGCCGGGGTTCGGCAATGAGCAGTTCTTC
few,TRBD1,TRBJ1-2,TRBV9,CASSGGGGYYGYTF,TGTGCCAGCAGCGGGGGAGGGGGCTACTATGGCTACACCTTC
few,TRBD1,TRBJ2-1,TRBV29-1,CSVVDRVETQFF,TGCAGCGTTGTGGACAGGGTAGAGACCCAGTTCTTC